This entry lists 18 T cell receptor beta chains sequenced from one sample in a study of blood T cell repertoires in COVID-19. Repertoires were generated with immunoSEQ multiplex PCR, while TCRdb's copy carries only in-frame clones and drops some. The sample has hundreds of thousands of clones, 88% seen once. What was sequenced was PBMCs or T cells enriched from blood (not recorded which). All receptors derive from a woman between 50 and 59 years old who had recovered from COVID-19.

This chain uses TRBV7-2 with TRBJ1-2; 9 bases are a match to TRBD1. Germline lookup yields CDR1 SGHTA and CDR2 FQGNSA. The CDR3 sequence is 16 residues long. The J segment lost 2 bases and the V segment lost 2 bases, leaving 6 bases of the junction unmatched. The CDR3 coding sequence is TGTGCCAGCAGCTTAATGGGACAGGGCTTAAACTATGGCTACACCTTC. It is translated as CASSLMGQGLNYGYTF. Using reference TRBV7-2 and TRBJ1-2 for the parts outside the CDR3, the full variable domain is GAGVSQSPSNKVTEKGKDVELRCDPISGHTALYWYRQSLGQGLEFLIYFQGNSAPDKSGLPSDRFSAERTGGSVSTLTIQRTQQEDSAVYLCASSLMGQGLNYGYTFGSGTRLTVV.

As to this clone: Other DNA sequences from this sample encode an identical CDR3 as well. The chain employs TRBV12-3 or TRBV12-4 and TRBJ1-4; 10 bases agree with TRBD1. V lost 5 bases to trimming and J lost 7 bases; unmatched junction nucleotides: 1. The CDR3 has 13 residues. CDR3 in DNA: TGTGCCAGCAGTCGGGACAGGGGTGAAAAACTGTTTTTT. It encodes CASSRDRGEKLFF.

This sequence joins TRBV7-3 and TRBJ2-3; D is ambiguous. The V end was cut by 5 bases, the J end by 0 bases, with 24 bases between. The CDR3 sequence is 19 residues long. From germline, CDR1 is SGHTA and CDR2 FQGTGA. DNA for the CDR3: TGTGCCAGCAGCCCAGGTCTTGAAGCAGGTCAAACTAGCACAGATACGCAGTATTTT. Its translation is CASSPGLEAGQTSTDTQYF.

This clone was observed a few times. The chain carries TRBV6-2 or TRBV6-3 and TRBJ2-1, with D maybe TRBD1 (6 bases). There are 14 residues in the CDR3. Germline V lookup: CDR1 MNHEY, CDR2 SVGEGT. The V end was cut by 4 bases, the J end by 5 bases, with 12 bases between. The CDR3: CASSSATGHNEQFF. CDR3 DNA sequence: TGTGCCAGCAGTTCTGCGACAGGACACAATGAGCAGTTCTTC.

The rearrangement joins TRBV11-3 to TRBJ1-5; perhaps TRBD1 as D (6 bases). Germline assignment: CDR1 SGHNT and CDR2 YENEEA. V was clipped by 2 bases and J by 0 bases, with 11 bases between them. This CDR3 spans 16 amino acids. CDR3 sequence: CASSLRQEDSNQPQHF. DNA for the CDR3: TGTGCCAGCAGCTTAAGACAGGAGGATAGCAATCAGCCCCAGCATTTT. Full variable domain (remainder filled in from reference TRBV11-3 and TRBJ1-5): EAGVVQSPRYKIIEKKQPVAFWCNPISGHNTLYWYLQNLGQGPELLIRYENEEAVDDSQLPKDRFSAERLKGVDSTLKIQPAELGDSAVYLCASSLRQEDSNQPQHFGDGTRLSIL.

V is TRBV2 and J is TRBJ1-5; D gene uncertain. Germline values: CDR1 SNHLY, CDR2 FYNNEI. V lost 5 bases to trimming and J lost 0 bases, with 14 bases between them. The CDR3 length is 16 residues. CDR3 amino acids: CASSLTVPYSNQPQHF. In nucleotides, the CDR3 is TGTGCCAGCAGTTTAACGGTCCCTTATAGCAATCAGCCCCAGCATTTT.

The chain joins TRBV5-5 to TRBJ1-6; 9 nucleotides agree with TRBD1. V shed 4 bases, J shed 5 bases, and the junction held 10 bases outside the gene matches. The CDR3 consists of 17 residues. The germline V gene encodes CDR1 SGHKS and CDR2 YYEKEE (reference sequence). This CDR3 is CASSPGTGTVNNSPLHF. CDR3 in DNA: TGTGCCAGCAGCCCCGGGACAGGGACGGTTAATAATTCACCCCTCCACTTT.

The chain joins TRBV6-2 or TRBV6-3 to TRBJ2-3, with 10 positions matching TRBD2. Germline CDR1 reads MNHEY; CDR2 reads SVGEGT. J was trimmed by 4 bases and V by 4 bases; bases with no gene match: 5. The CDR3 has 15 residues. The CDR3 DNA reads TGTGCCAGCAGTTTCGCGCTAGCGGGAGCAGATACGCAGTATTTT. It is translated as CASSFALAGADTQYF.

The chain has TRBV19 and TRBJ2-7; 10 bases fit TRBD1. The CDR3 contains 15 residues. Germline CDR1 is LNHDA and CDR2 is SQIVND (reference sequence). The V and J ends lost 5 bases and 6 bases, in that order; junction bases with no gene match: 10. CDR3 amino acids: CASSLQDRGDLEQYF. The CDR3 DNA is TGTGCCAGTAGTCTACAGGACAGGGGGGACCTCGAGCAGTACTTC.

V is TRBV24-1 and J is TRBJ2-1, with 13 bases matching TRBD2. The V segment lost 4 bases and the J segment 4 bases; nucleotides outside the gene matches: 9. The length of the CDR3 is 18 residues. Germline assignment: CDR1 KGHDR and CDR2 SFDVKD. CDR3 sequence (DNA): TGTGCCACCAGTGACCGTGGGACTAGCGGGATCCAATACAATGAGCAGTTCTTC. Its protein is CATSDRGTSGIQYNEQFF.

This clone was seen once. The chain is built from TRBV28 and TRBJ1-1; 12 nucleotides match TRBD1. Germline V CDR1 and CDR2: MDHEN, SYDVKM. The CDR3 totals 16 residues. Trimming removed 0 bases from V and 1 base from J; junction bases left unmatched: 0. CDR3 in amino acids: CASSLWGQGANTEAFF. CDR3 coding DNA: TGTGCCAGCAGTTTATGGGGACAGGGGGCGAACACTGAAGCTTTCTTT. The whole variable domain, remainder taken from reference TRBV28 and TRBJ1-1, is DVKVTQSSRYLVKRTGEKVFLECVQDMDHENMFWYRQDPGLGLRLIYFSYDVKMKEKGDIPEGYSVSREKKERFSLILESASTNQTSMYLCASSLWGQGANTEAFFGQGTRLTVV.

The chain couples TRBV6-5 to TRBJ1-1; the match to TRBD1 covers 7 bases. The germline gives CDR1 MNHEY, CDR2 SVGAGI. CDR3 length: 14 amino acids. Trimming removed 5 bases from V and 0 bases from J; junction bases left unmatched: 3. CDR3: CASSQGQLNTEAFF. In DNA form, the CDR3 reads TGTGCCAGCAGTCAGGGACAGCTGAACACTGAAGCTTTCTTT.

The genes are TRBV19 and TRBJ2-7; 8 bases map to TRBD1. V dropped 1 base and J dropped 6; count of bases not matched to a gene: 14. Looked up from germline, CDR1 is LNHDA and CDR2 is SQIVND (reference sequence). This CDR3 region has 17 residues. DNA of the CDR3: TGTGCCAGTAGTATAGGTGGATACGGACAGGGACCGCCCGAGCAGTACTTC. Translation gives CASSIGGYGQGPPEQYF.

The chain couples TRBV13 to TRBJ1-4, with D possibly being TRBD1 (5 bases). V lost 2 bases and J lost 4, with 8 bases in between. The CDR3 is 14 amino acids. The germline CDR1 and CDR2 sequences are PRHDT and FYEKMQ (reference sequence). CDR3 nucleotides: TGTGCCAGCAGCTTATGGGGACTTAATGAAAAACTGTTTTTT. Translated: CASSLWGLNEKLFF.

The rearrangement links TRBV7-9 to TRBJ2-7; no clear D gene. V lost 1 base and J 6 bases, leaving 7 bases between the germline ends. This CDR3 contains 12 residues. Germline V gene sequence: CDR1 SEHNR, CDR2 FQNEAQ (reference sequence). This chain's CDR3 is CASSLVVSEQYF. In nucleotides, the CDR3 is TGTGCCAGCAGCTTAGTTGTTAGCGAGCAGTACTTC.

This rearrangement joins TRBV7-3 to TRBJ2-5; tentatively, D is TRBD1 (6 bases). Trimming stripped 5 bases from V and 5 bases from J, with 9 bases between. Germline assignment: CDR1 SGHTA and CDR2 FQGTGA. The CDR3 spans 12 residues. The CDR3 reads CASSLQGETQYF. CDR3 DNA: TGTGCCAGCAGCCTGCAGGGGGAGACCCAGTACTTC.

V and J are TRBV30 and TRBJ2-5; 9 positions agree with TRBD1. The germline CDR1 and CDR2 sequences are GTSNPN and SVGIG (reference sequence). V shed 4 bases and J 5 bases; nucleotides not matched to a gene: 5. CDR3 length: 13 amino acids. CDR3 sequence (DNA): TGTGCCTGGATGGAGACAGGGGGGGAGACCCAGTACTTC. Amino acid sequence: CAWMETGGETQYF.

The CDR3 region has the DNA TGTGCCAGCAGTGGCCCCGGGGGAACTGGAAACACCATATATTTT. Residues: CASSGPGGTGNTIYF. The chain employs TRBV2 and TRBJ1-3; a possible D gene is TRBD1 (5 bases). The germline CDR1 and CDR2 sequences are SNHLY and FYNNEI. The CDR3 has 15 amino acids. Trimming took off 4 bases at V and 2 bases at J, with 12 bases between the two ends.